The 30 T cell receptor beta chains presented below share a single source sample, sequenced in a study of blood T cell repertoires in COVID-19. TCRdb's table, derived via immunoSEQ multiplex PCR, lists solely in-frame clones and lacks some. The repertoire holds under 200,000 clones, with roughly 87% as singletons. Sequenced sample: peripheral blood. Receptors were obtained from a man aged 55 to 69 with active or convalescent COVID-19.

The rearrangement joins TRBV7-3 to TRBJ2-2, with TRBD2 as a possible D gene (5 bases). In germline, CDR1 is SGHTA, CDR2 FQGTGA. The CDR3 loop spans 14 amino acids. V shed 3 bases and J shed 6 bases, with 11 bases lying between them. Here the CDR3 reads CASSFHHGAGELFF. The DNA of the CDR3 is TGTGCCAGCAGCTTTCACCACGGGGCCGGGGAGCTGTTTTTT.

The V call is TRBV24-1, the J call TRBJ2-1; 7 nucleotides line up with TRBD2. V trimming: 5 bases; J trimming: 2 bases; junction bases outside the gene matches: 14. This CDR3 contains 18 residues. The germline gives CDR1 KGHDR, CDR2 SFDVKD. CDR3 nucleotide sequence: TGTGCCACCAGTGCAAGTACGGGCCGGGGGGAAGCCTACAATGAGCAGTTCTTC. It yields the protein CATSASTGRGEAYNEQFF.

This CDR3 is CASSRIGAGGYNEQFF. Here the CDR3 DNA reads TGTGCCAGCAGCCGCATTGGGGCGGGGGGATACAATGAGCAGTTCTTC. V usage is TRBV3-1 (or the pseudogene TRBV3-2) and J usage is TRBJ2-1, with TRBD2 matching over 8 bases. Trimming at V came to 4 bases and at J to 4 bases, leaving 9 bases not matched to a gene. The germline V gene has CDR1 LGHDT and CDR2 YNNKEL (reference sequence). This CDR3 has 16 amino acids.

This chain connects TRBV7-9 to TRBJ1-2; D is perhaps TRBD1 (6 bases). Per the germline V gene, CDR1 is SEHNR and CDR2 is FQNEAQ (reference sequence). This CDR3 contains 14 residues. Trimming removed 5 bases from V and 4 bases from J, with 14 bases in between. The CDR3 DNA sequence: TGTGCCAGCAGCCCGGACAGCACCTTCTATGGCTACACCTTC. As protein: CASSPDSTFYGYTF.

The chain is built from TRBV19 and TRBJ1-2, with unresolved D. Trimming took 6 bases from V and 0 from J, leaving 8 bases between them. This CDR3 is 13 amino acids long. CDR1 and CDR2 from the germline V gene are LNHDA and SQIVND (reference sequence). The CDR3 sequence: CASSPQTNYGYTF. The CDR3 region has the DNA TGTGCCAGTAGCCCACAGACTAACTATGGCTACACCTTC.

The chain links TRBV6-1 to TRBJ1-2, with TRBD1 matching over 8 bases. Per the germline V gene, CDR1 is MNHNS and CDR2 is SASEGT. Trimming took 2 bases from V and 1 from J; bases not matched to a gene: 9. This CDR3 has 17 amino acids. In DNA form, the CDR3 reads TGTGCCAGCAGTGAACGCCTTGGACAGGGAGGTAACTATGGCTACACCTTC. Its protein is CASSERLGQGGNYGYTF.

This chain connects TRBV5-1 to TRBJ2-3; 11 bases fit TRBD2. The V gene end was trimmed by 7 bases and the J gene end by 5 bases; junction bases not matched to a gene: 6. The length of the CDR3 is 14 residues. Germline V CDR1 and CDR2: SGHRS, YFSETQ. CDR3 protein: CASLLAGAGDTQYF. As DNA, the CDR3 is TGCGCCAGCCTACTAGCGGGGGCGGGAGATACGCAGTATTTT. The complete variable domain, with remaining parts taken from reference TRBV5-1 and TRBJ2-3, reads KAGVTQTPRYLIKTRGQQVTLSCSPISGHRSVSWYQQTPGQGLQFLFEYFSETQRNKGNFPGRFSGRQFSNSRSEMNVSTLELGDSALYLCASLLAGAGDTQYFGPGTRLTVL.

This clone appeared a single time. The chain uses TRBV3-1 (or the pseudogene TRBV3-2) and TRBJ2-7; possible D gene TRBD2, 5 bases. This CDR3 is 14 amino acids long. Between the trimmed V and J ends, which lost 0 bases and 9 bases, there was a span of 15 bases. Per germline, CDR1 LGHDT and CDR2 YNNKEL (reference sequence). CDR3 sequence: CASSQELTGKGQYF. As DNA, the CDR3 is TGTGCCAGCAGCCAAGAGTTAACCGGGAAGGGGCAGTACTTC.

CDR3 region: CASSLGDTAGSGANVLTF. The CDR3 bases are TGCGCCAGCAGCTTGGGGGACACTGCAGGGTCTGGGGCCAACGTCCTGACTTTC. This rearrangement joins TRBV5-1 to TRBJ2-6; D perhaps matches TRBD1 (6 bases). The germline gives CDR1 SGHRS, CDR2 YFSETQ. Trimming removed 0 bases from V and 1 base from J, with 14 bases in between. This CDR3 has 18 residues.

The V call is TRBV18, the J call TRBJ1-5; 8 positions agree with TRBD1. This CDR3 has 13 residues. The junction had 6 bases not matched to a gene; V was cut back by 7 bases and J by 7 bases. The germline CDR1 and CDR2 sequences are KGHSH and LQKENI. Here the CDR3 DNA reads TGTGCCAGCTGCCAGGGGGCAGGACAGCCCCAGCATTTT. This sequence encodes CASCQGAGQPQHF. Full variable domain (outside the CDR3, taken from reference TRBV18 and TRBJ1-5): NAGVMQNPRHLVRRRGQEARLRCSPMKGHSHVYWYRQLPEEGLKFMVYLQKENIIDESGMPKERFSAEFPKEGPSILRIQQVVRGDSAAYFCASCQGAGQPQHFGDGTRLSIL.

CDR3: CATRVAGGVTDTQYF. In DNA, the CDR3 is TGTGCCACAAGGGTTGCGGGGGGCGTAACAGATACGCAGTATTTT. This sequence joins TRBV15 and TRBJ2-3; 8 bases fit TRBD2. The CDR3 length is 15 residues. J lost 3 bases, V lost 9 bases, and 11 bases had no gene match. In germline, CDR1 is LNHNV, CDR2 YYDKDF (reference sequence).

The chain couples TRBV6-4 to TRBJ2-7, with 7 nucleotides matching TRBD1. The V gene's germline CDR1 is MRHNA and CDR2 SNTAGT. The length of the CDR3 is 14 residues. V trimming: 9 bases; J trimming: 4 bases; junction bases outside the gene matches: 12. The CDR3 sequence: CASLTGPNPYEQYF. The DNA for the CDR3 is TGTGCCAGTCTGACAGGGCCAAATCCATACGAGCAGTACTTC.

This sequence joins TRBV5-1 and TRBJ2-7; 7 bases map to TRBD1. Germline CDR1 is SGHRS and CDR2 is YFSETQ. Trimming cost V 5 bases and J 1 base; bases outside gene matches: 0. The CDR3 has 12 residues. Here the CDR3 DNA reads TGCGCCAGCAGACAGGGGTCCTACGAGCAGTACTTC. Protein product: CASRQGSYEQYF.

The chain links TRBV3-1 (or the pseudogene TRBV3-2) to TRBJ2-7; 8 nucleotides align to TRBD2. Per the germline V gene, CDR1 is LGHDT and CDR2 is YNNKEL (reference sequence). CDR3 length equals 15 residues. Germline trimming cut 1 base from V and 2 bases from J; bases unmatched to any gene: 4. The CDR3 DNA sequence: TGTGCCAGCAGCCAAGGTCTAGCGGGCCCCTACGAGCAGTACTTC. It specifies CASSQGLAGPYEQYF.

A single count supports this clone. The CDR3 DNA reads TGTGCCAGCGCCTCAGGGACAAGAAATGAGCAGTTCTTC. Amino acids: CASASGTRNEQFF. This chain joins TRBV2 and TRBJ2-1; possibly TRBD1 for D (6 bases). This CDR3 has 13 residues. V lost 8 bases, J lost 7 bases, and 15 bases lay in between. Germline CDR1 is SNHLY and CDR2 is FYNNEI. The whole variable domain, remainder taken from reference TRBV2 and TRBJ2-1, is EPEVTQTPSHQVTQMGQEVILRCVPISNHLYFYWYRQILGQKVEFLVSFYNNEISEKSEIFDDQFSVERPDGSNFTLKIRSTKLEDSAMYFCASASGTRNEQFFGPGTRLTVL.

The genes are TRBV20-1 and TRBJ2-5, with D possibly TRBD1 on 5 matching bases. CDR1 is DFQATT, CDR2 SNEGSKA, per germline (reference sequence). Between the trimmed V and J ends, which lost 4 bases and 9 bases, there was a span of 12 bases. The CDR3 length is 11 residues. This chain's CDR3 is CSANPSGSQYF. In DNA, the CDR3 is TGCAGTGCTAACCCTTCAGGGTCCCAGTACTTC.

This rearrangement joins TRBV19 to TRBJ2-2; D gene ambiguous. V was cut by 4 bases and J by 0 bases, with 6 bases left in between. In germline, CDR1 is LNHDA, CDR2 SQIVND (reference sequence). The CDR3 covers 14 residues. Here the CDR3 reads CASSSVANTGELFF. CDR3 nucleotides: TGTGCCAGTAGTAGTGTCGCGAACACCGGGGAGCTGTTTTTT.

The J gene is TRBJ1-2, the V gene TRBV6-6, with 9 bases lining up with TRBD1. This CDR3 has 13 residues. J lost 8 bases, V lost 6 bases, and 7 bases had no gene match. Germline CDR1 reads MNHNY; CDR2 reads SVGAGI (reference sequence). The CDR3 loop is CASRKGQGNGYTF. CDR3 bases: TGTGCCAGCAGGAAGGGACAGGGTAACGGCTACACCTTC.

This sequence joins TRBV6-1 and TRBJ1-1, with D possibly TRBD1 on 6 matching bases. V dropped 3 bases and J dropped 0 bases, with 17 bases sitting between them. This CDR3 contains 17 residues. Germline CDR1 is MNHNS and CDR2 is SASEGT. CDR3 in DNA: TGTGCCAGCAGTGACCCCTCAACAGGGTCCATGAACACTGAAGCTTTCTTT. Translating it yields CASSDPSTGSMNTEAFF.

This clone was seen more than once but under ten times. CDR3 nucleotide sequence: TGTGCCAGCAGTGAATGGGCGGGGGCGAGGGGCTACACCTTC. Protein sequence: CASSEWAGARGYTF. The chain employs TRBV6-1 and TRBJ1-2; weak D call: TRBD1 (6 bases). Trimming left V 2 bases short and J 8 bases short, with 15 bases between. There are 14 residues in the CDR3. Looked up from germline, CDR1 is MNHNS and CDR2 is SASEGT.

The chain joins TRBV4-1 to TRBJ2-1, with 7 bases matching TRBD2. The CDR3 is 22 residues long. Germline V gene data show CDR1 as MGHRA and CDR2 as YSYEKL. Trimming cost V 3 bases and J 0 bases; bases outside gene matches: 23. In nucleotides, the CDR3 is TGCGCCAGCAGCCAGGTTCACCGGGCTAGCGGAGTTACTAGGAGCTCCTACAATGAGCAGTTCTTC. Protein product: CASSQVHRASGVTRSSYNEQFF.

The CDR3 coding sequence is TGTGCCAGCAGTCTGGTGGGACAGGGGCTCATCCACGAGCAGTACTTC. This encodes CASSLVGQGLIHEQYF. The rearrangement joins TRBV6-6 to TRBJ2-7; TRBD1 matches 10 bases. The V and J ends lost 5 bases and 5 bases, in that order; junction bases with no gene match: 12. Germline CDR1 and CDR2: MNHNY and SVGAGI (reference sequence). The length of the CDR3 is 16 residues.

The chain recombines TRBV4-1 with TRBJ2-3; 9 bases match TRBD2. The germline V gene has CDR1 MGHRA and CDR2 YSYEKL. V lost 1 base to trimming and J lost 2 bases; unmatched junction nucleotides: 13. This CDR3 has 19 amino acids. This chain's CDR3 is CASSQASARGGPFTDTQYF. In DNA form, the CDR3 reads TGCGCCAGCAGCCAAGCGTCAGCGCGGGGGGGCCCCTTCACAGATACGCAGTATTTT.

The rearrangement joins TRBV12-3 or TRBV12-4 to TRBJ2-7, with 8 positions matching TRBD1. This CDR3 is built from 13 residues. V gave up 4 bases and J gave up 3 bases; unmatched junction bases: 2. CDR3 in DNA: TGTGCCAGCAGTTGGGACAGGAACTACGAGCAGTACTTC. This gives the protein CASSWDRNYEQYF.

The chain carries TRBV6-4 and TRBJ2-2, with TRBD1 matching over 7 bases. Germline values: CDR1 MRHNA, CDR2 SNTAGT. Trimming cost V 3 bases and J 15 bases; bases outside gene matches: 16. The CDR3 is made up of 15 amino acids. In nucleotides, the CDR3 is TGTGCCAGCAGTGATTACATACACGCTCCGGGACAGTTGTTTTTT. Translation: CASSDYIHAPGQLFF.

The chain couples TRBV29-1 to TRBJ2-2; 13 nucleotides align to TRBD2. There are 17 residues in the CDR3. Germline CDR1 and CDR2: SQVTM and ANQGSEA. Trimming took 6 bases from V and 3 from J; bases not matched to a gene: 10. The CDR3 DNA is TGCAGCGTGAGGGGTCGACTAGCGGGGGGTTACACCGGGGAGCTGTTTTTT. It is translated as CSVRGRLAGGYTGELFF.

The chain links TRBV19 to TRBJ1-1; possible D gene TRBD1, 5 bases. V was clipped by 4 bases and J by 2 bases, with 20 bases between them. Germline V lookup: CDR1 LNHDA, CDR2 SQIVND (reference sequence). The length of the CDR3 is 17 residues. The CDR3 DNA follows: TGTGCCAGTAGTACCCACCTTGAGGAGACAGTAAACACTGAAGCTTTCTTT. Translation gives CASSTHLEETVNTEAFF.

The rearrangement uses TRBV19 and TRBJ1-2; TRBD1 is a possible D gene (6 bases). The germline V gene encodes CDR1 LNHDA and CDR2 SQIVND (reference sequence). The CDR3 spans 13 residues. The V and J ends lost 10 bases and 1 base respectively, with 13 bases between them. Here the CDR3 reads CATTDSLNYGYTF. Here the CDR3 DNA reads TGTGCCACCACGGACAGCCTTAACTATGGCTACACCTTC.

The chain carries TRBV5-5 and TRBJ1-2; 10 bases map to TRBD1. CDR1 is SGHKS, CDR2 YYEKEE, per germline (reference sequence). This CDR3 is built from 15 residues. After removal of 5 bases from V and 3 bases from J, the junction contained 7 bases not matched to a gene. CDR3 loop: CASSSEGQGYYGYTF. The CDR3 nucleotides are TGTGCCAGCAGTTCCGAGGGACAGGGGTACTATGGCTACACCTTC. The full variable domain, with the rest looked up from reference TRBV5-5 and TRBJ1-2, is DAGVTQSPTHLIKTRGQQVTLRCSPISGHKSVSWYQQVLGQGPQFIFQYYEKEERGRGNFPDRFSARQFPNYSSELNVNALLLGDSALYLCASSSEGQGYYGYTFGSGTRLTVV.

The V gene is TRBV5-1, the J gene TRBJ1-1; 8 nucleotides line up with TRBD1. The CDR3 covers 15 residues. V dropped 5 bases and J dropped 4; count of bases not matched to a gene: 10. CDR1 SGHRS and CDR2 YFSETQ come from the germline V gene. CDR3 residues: CASSSDGRGLTEAFF. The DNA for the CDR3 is TGCGCCAGCAGTTCAGATGGCAGGGGGCTCACTGAAGCTTTCTTT.